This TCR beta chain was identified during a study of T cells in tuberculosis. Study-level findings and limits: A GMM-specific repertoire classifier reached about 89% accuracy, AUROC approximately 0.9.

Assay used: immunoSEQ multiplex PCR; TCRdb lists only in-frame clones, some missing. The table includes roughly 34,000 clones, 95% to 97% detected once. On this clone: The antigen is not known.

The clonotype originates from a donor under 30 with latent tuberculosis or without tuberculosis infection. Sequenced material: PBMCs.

The CDR3 here is CATSRDLAWGGYEQYF. CDR3 nucleotides: TGTGCCACCAGCAGAGATCTCGCATGGGGGGGGTACGAGCAGTACTTC. The chain is built from TRBV15 and TRBJ2-7; TRBD2 matches 7 bases. The CDR3 is made up of 16 amino acids. Losses at the gene ends were 0 bases for V and 4 bases for J; bases not matched to a gene: 9. Germline values: CDR1 LNHNV, CDR2 YYDKDF (reference sequence).